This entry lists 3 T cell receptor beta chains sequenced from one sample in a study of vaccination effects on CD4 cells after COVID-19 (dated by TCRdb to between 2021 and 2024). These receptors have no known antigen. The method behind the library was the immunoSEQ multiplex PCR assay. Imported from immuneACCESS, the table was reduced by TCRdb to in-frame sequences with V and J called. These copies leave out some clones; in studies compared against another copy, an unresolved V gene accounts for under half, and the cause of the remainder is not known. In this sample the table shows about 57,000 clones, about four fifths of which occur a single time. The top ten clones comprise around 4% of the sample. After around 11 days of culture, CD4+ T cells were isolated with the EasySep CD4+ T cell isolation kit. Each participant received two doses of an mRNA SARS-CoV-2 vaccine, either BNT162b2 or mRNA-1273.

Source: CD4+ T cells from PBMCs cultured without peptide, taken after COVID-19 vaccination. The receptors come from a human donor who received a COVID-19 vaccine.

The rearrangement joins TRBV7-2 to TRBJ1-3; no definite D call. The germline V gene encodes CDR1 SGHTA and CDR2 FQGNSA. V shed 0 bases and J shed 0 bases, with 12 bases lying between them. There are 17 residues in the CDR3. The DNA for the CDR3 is TGTGCCAGCAGCTTAGCCGGCGGCGGCCTCTCTGGAAACACCATATATTTT. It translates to CASSLAGGGLSGNTIYF.

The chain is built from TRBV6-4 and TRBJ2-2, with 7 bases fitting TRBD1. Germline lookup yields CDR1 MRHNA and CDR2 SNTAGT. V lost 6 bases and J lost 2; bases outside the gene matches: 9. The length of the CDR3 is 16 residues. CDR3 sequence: CASSLEEGANTGELFF. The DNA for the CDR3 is TGTGCCAGCAGCCTAGAAGAGGGGGCCAACACCGGGGAGCTGTTTTTT.

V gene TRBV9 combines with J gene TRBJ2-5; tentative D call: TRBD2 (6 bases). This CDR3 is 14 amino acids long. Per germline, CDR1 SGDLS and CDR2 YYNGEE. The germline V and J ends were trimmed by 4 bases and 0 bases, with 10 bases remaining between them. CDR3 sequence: CASSPGLHQETQYF. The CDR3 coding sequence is TGTGCCAGCAGCCCGGGACTCCACCAAGAGACCCAGTACTTC.